The rows below give T cell receptor beta chains drawn from one sample of a study of cytomegalovirus exposure and HLA in healthy donors. Libraries were prepared by immunoSEQ multiplex PCR; TCRdb keeps only in-frame clonotypes and omits some of them. The sample records around 130,000 clones, about 82% being singletons. Sample: PBMCs. These receptors were collected from a man aged 25-45 years in good health and CMV-seronegative. The CDR3 runs from the conserved cysteine through the conserved F or W. Each record gives: J gene, D gene, clone size, V gene, CDR3 DNA, CDR3 protein. A D gene is named only where the DNA matches it firmly. Where a row states a size, it is once, few, many or the class of an expanded clone; other rows omit it.

TRBJ1-6,NA,NA,TRBV11-1,TGTGCCAGCAGCCCCGGGACTGCGAATTCCCCCCTCCACTTT,CASSPGTANSPLHF
TRBJ1-4,NA,NA,TRBV5-1,TGCGCCAGCAGTCCCACAGAGCCTTTTAATGAAAAACTGTTTTTT,CASSPTEPFNEKLFF
TRBJ2-1,NA,few,TRBV18,TGTGCCAGCGCCTCCGAACATGGCTTTAATAATGAGCAGTTCTTC,CASASEHGFNNEQFF
TRBJ2-7,TRBD1,NA,TRBV10-3,TGTGCCATCAGGACAGGGCTCGAGCAGTACTTC,CAIRTGLEQYF
TRBJ2-1,NA,few,TRBV28,TGTGCCAGCAGACGGGACTCCCTCTCCTACAATGAGCAGTTCTTC,CASRRDSLSYNEQFF
TRBJ2-7,NA,NA,TRBV2,TGTGCCAGCGTGGGGACAACCTACGAGCAGTACTTC,CASVGTTYEQYF
TRBJ1-1,TRBD1,NA,TRBV29-1,TGCAGCGTCGGGACAGGAGTTGAAGCTTTCTTT,CSVGTGVEAFF
TRBJ2-7,NA,NA,TRBV15,TGTGCCACCAGCAGAGTGGATAGCGGCCACGAGCAGTACTTC,CATSRVDSGHEQYF
TRBJ2-3,NA,NA,TRBV28,TGTGCCAGCAGTTTTGATGGTCGGTCAGATACGCAGTATTTT,CASSFDGRSDTQYF
TRBJ2-7,NA,NA,TRBV10-2,TGCGCCAGCAGTGAGTCAAGTTGGGTCCTCGGGAACGAGCAGTACTTC,CASSESSWVLGNEQYF
TRBJ2-3,TRBD2,NA,TRBV7-3,TGTGCCAGCAGCCACGGGGGGGCTAGCGGGAGTTTTACGCAGTATTTT,CASSHGGASGSFTQYF
TRBJ1-1,NA,NA,TRBV15,TGTGCCACCAGCAGAGTCCCCCCCGTATGGCCTGAAGCTTTCTTT,CATSRVPPVWPEAFF
TRBJ1-1,NA,few,TRBV6-5,TGTGCCAGCAGCCCGGGGTCAAATGGGAACACTGAAGCTTTCTTT,CASSPGSNGNTEAFF
TRBJ1-1,NA,NA,TRBV4-2,TGTGCCAGCAGCCAACAGGCCGGCACTGAAGCTTTCTTT,CASSQQAGTEAFF
TRBJ2-3,TRBD2,NA,TRBV5-4,TGTGCCAGCAGCTTGGGGGGACTAGCGGGAGTCATCGGAACAGATACGCAGTATTTT,CASSLGGLAGVIGTDTQYF
TRBJ1-1,TRBD1,NA,TRBV7-9,TGTGCCAGCAGCTCGCAGACAGGGGCGAACACTGAAGCTTTCTTT,CASSSQTGANTEAFF
TRBJ1-6,TRBD1,NA,TRBV6-1,TGTGCCAGCGGTAACAGGGGGGACCTTCCACCCCTCCACTTT,CASGNRGDLPPLHF
TRBJ2-1,TRBD1,NA,TRBV5-6,TGTGCCAGCAGCTGGTCCCGGGACAGGGCCCCTCGGGCTCGCGTTGAGCAGTTCTTC,CASSWSRDRAPRARVEQFF
TRBJ1-1,TRBD1,NA,TRBV2,TGTGCCAGCAGAGGATTATGGGACAGTGTGAACACTGAAGCTTTCTTT,CASRGLWDSVNTEAFF
TRBJ1-5,TRBD1,NA,TRBV6-1,TGTGCCAGCAGTGAACGGACAGGGATTAGCAATCAGCCCCAGCATTTT,CASSERTGISNQPQHF
TRBJ1-2,NA,NA,TRBV28,TGTGCCAGTAATCAGGGTAGGGACTATGGCTACACCTTC,CASNQGRDYGYTF
TRBJ2-1,NA,once,TRBV5-1,TGCGCCAGCAGCTTGGATACTCCGGGTTACAATGAGCAGTTCTTC,CASSLDTPGYNEQFF
TRBJ1-4,TRBD1,few,TRBV4-3,TGCGCCAGCAGCCGGGACAGGGTAACTAATGAAAAACTGTTTTTT,CASSRDRVTNEKLFF
TRBJ2-2,NA,NA,TRBV28,TGTGCCAGCAGTGGCCAAATCCGCACCGGGGAGCTGTTTTTT,CASSGQIRTGELFF
TRBJ2-3,TRBD1,NA,TRBV5-4,TGTGCCAGCAGCCCAAGACAGGGGGCAACAGATACGCAGTATTTT,CASSPRQGATDTQYF
TRBJ2-7,NA,NA,TRBV11-3,TGTGCCAGCAGCTTAGGCAGGGTCCACGAGCAGTACTTC,CASSLGRVHEQYF
TRBJ2-3,NA,NA,TRBV21-1,TGTGCCAGCAGCAAAGAGGAAGCGGTCACAGATACGCAGTATTTT,CASSKEEAVTDTQYF
TRBJ2-7,NA,NA,TRBV5-8,TGTGCCAGCAGCTTGGAGCTAGCTGTCTACGAGCAGTACTTC,CASSLELAVYEQYF
TRBJ2-2,NA,NA,TRBV19,TGTGCCAGTAGTATAGATCACGGCCGGGGGACCGGGGAGCTGTTTTTT,CASSIDHGRGTGELFF
TRBJ2-5,NA,NA,TRBV5-1,TGCGCCAGCAGCTTGGGACAGGTAGTCCAAGAGACCCAGTACTTC,CASSLGQVVQETQYF
TRBJ2-1,TRBD1,once,TRBV5-1,TGCGCCAGCAGCCCGGACAGGGCTACATTGAGCTCCTACAATGAGCAGTTCTTC,CASSPDRATLSSYNEQFF
TRBJ2-1,TRBD2,NA,TRBV14,TGTGCCAGCAGCGGTAGCGGGTGGTACAATGAGCAGTTCTTC,CASSGSGWYNEQFF
TRBJ1-4,NA,once,TRBV5-1,TGCGCCAGCAGCTTCGGGGGATCGGGTGAAAAACTGTTTTTT,CASSFGGSGEKLFF
TRBJ2-5,NA,NA,TRBV4-3,TGCGCCAGCAGCCAAGGGCGGGGCCGGGGGACCCAGTACTTC,CASSQGRGRGTQYF
TRBJ1-1,NA,NA,TRBV2,TGTGCCAGCAGGTCGCAGGGCGCAGCGAATGAAGCTTTCTTT,CASRSQGAANEAFF